This TCR beta chain appears in the sequencing data of a study of T-cell memory formation after mild COVID-19. Across the study: TCR clusters showed largely donor specificity.

In regard to this clonotype: Antigen unknown.

Whole-study findings and limits: Mainly CM and EM harbored the contracting CD4+ clones; mainly EMRA harbored the CD8+ ones. Pre-infection memory harbored some responding clones, suggesting cross-reactive memory joined.

The 5'RACE method, run with constant-segment primers, produced TCR alpha and TCR beta cDNA libraries (carrying sample barcodes and UMIs). One entry per CDR3 protein results from TCRdb running MiXCR on the 5' RACE reads. This sample has some 200,000 distinct CDR3 sequences; over 7.5% occur once, and the top ten carry roughly 3.5%. The CDR3 totals 13 residues. CDR1 and CDR2 from the germline V gene are MNHNY and SVGAGI (reference sequence). The V and J ends lost 0 bases and 10 bases respectively, with 10 bases between them. This chain joins TRBV6-6 and TRBJ2-1; D uncertain. Source material: PBMCs or a T cell subset sorted from them (not recorded which). This receptor was identified in a man between 18 and 29 years old who had mild COVID-19 (a few samples of this study predate the infection). Cell type and time point are not known. CDR3 sequence reads: CASSYSASREQFF. DNA for the CDR3: TGTGCCAGCAGTTACTCGGCAAGCAGGGAGCAGTTCTTC.